Listed below are T cell receptor beta chains from one sample, sequenced in a study of blood T cell repertoires in COVID-19. TCRdb keeps only in-frame clones here, not all; method: immunoSEQ multiplex PCR. The sample has 350,000 or so clones, about 88% seen once. Sequencing was done on a sample of PBMCs or T cells enriched from blood (not recorded which). These receptors were collected from a woman aged 30 to 39 who had been exposed to COVID-19. Both conserved end residues are part of each CDR3. Fields, in order: D gene, CDR3 length, V gene, J gene, clone size, CDR3 DNA, CDR3 protein. A D gene is named only where the DNA matches it firmly. Not every row has a clone size; where given, it reads once, few, many or a size class.

D gene: TRBD2; CDR3 length: 16; V gene: TRBV28; J gene: TRBJ2-5; clone size: few; CDR3 DNA: TGTGCCAGCAGTTTATCGGGGGGGACCTACCAAGAGACCCAGTACTTC; CDR3 protein: CASSLSGGTYQETQYF
D gene: -; CDR3 length: 18; V gene: TRBV12-5; J gene: TRBJ1-1; clone size: -; CDR3 DNA: TGTGCTAGTGGTTTGGGCCGGGACTCACTTCGCATGAACACTGAAGCTTTCTTT; CDR3 protein: CASGLGRDSLRMNTEAFF
D gene: TRBD1; CDR3 length: 14; V gene: TRBV28; J gene: TRBJ2-1; clone size: once; CDR3 DNA: TGTGCCAGCAGGACAGGGGCCCAATACAATGAGCAGTTCTTC; CDR3 protein: CASRTGAQYNEQFF
D gene: -; CDR3 length: 16; V gene: TRBV3-1/TRBV3-2; J gene: TRBJ2-3; clone size: -; CDR3 DNA: TGTGCCAGCAGCCGGGCTAGCGTCTCTAGCACAGATACGCAGTATTTT; CDR3 protein: CASSRASVSSTDTQYF
D gene: TRBD2; CDR3 length: 17; V gene: TRBV12-5; J gene: TRBJ2-1; clone size: -; CDR3 DNA: TGTGCTAGTGGCCCTTCCCGTTTTACGCGGGAGAGTAATGAGCAGTTCTTC; CDR3 protein: CASGPSRFTRESNEQFF
D gene: -; CDR3 length: 11; V gene: TRBV11-3; J gene: TRBJ2-3; clone size: -; CDR3 DNA: TGTGCCAGCAGCTTAGCGGATACGCAGTATTTT; CDR3 protein: CASSLADTQYF
D gene: -; CDR3 length: 16; V gene: TRBV10-3; J gene: TRBJ1-1; clone size: -; CDR3 DNA: TGTGCCATCAGTGAACGGGGTGGGACTTCGGGGACTGAAGCTTTCTTT; CDR3 protein: CAISERGGTSGTEAFF
D gene: -; CDR3 length: 14; V gene: TRBV11-3; J gene: TRBJ1-1; clone size: few; CDR3 DNA: TGTGCCAGCAGCTTTATAGGGAGAAACACTGAAGCTTTCTTT; CDR3 protein: CASSFIGRNTEAFF
D gene: -; CDR3 length: 15; V gene: TRBV6-5; J gene: TRBJ2-7; clone size: -; CDR3 DNA: TGTGCCAGCAGTTACTCGATGGCAGGCCCCTACGAGCAGTACTTC; CDR3 protein: CASSYSMAGPYEQYF
D gene: -; CDR3 length: 15; V gene: TRBV21-1; J gene: TRBJ1-2; clone size: -; CDR3 DNA: TGTGCCAGCAGCAAGGGACAGGGACAGAACTATGGCTACACCTTC; CDR3 protein: CASSKGQGQNYGYTF
D gene: TRBD2; CDR3 length: 20; V gene: TRBV28; J gene: TRBJ2-2; clone size: once; CDR3 DNA: TGTGCCAGCAGCCCCCGCCTGGCTAGCGGAGAGGGGTCGAACACCGGGGAGCTGTTTTTT; CDR3 protein: CASSPRLASGEGSNTGELFF
D gene: TRBD2; CDR3 length: 13; V gene: TRBV28; J gene: TRBJ2-1; clone size: -; CDR3 DNA: TGTGCCAGCGTAGCGGGAGGGCCCAATGAGCAGTTCTTC; CDR3 protein: CASVAGGPNEQFF
D gene: TRBD1; CDR3 length: 12; V gene: TRBV12-3/TRBV12-4; J gene: TRBJ2-7; clone size: -; CDR3 DNA: TGTGCCAGCATGGGACAGGTTTACGAGCAGTACTTC; CDR3 protein: CASMGQVYEQYF
D gene: -; CDR3 length: 13; V gene: TRBV6-5; J gene: TRBJ1-2; clone size: -; CDR3 DNA: TGTGCCAGCAACGGAGGTTCTAACTATGGCTACACCTTC; CDR3 protein: CASNGGSNYGYTF
D gene: TRBD1; CDR3 length: 14; V gene: TRBV3-1/TRBV3-2; J gene: TRBJ1-2; clone size: -; CDR3 DNA: TGTGCCAGCAGCCAACAGGGGGCGGAGGCTGGCTACACCTTC; CDR3 protein: CASSQQGAEAGYTF
D gene: -; CDR3 length: 15; V gene: TRBV19; J gene: TRBJ2-7; clone size: -; CDR3 DNA: TGTGCCAGTAGTAGGGCAGGCGACCTCTCCTACGAGCAGTACTTC; CDR3 protein: CASSRAGDLSYEQYF
D gene: TRBD2; CDR3 length: 18; V gene: TRBV28; J gene: TRBJ2-7; clone size: -; CDR3 DNA: TGTGCCAGCAGTGAGCCAAAACCCGGACTAGCGGGAGGTTACGAGCAGTACTTC; CDR3 protein: CASSEPKPGLAGGYEQYF
D gene: TRBD2; CDR3 length: 15; V gene: TRBV19; J gene: TRBJ2-5; clone size: -; CDR3 DNA: TGTGCCAGTAGTATAGACCCTAGCGGGGCAGAGACCCAGTACTTC; CDR3 protein: CASSIDPSGAETQYF
D gene: TRBD1; CDR3 length: 15; V gene: TRBV12-5; J gene: TRBJ2-7; clone size: -; CDR3 DNA: TGTGCTAGTGGTTTGGGTGCAGGGGGCGGCTACGAGCAGTACTTC; CDR3 protein: CASGLGAGGGYEQYF
D gene: TRBD2; CDR3 length: 15; V gene: TRBV28; J gene: TRBJ2-1; clone size: -; CDR3 DNA: TGTGCCAGCACCCCGACTAGCGGCGAGAACAATGAGCAGTTCTTC; CDR3 protein: CASTPTSGENNEQFF
D gene: -; CDR3 length: 15; V gene: TRBV28; J gene: TRBJ1-1; clone size: -; CDR3 DNA: TGTGCCAGCAGTTTATGGGGGGGGGACGGCACTGAAGCTTTCTTT; CDR3 protein: CASSLWGGDGTEAFF
D gene: TRBD2; CDR3 length: 15; V gene: TRBV2; J gene: TRBJ2-7; clone size: -; CDR3 DNA: TGTGCCAGCAGCCCACGACTAGCGGGAACCTACGAGCAGTACTTC; CDR3 protein: CASSPRLAGTYEQYF
D gene: TRBD2; CDR3 length: 15; V gene: TRBV5-1; J gene: TRBJ2-1; clone size: -; CDR3 DNA: TGCGCCAGCAGCCCCGGACTAGCGGGATTCTATGAGCAGTTCTTC; CDR3 protein: CASSPGLAGFYEQFF
D gene: TRBD2; CDR3 length: 16; V gene: TRBV9; J gene: TRBJ2-7; clone size: -; CDR3 DNA: TGTGCCAGCAGCGTAAGTGGGGGGGAAGAGGGCTACGAGCAGTACTTC; CDR3 protein: CASSVSGGEEGYEQYF
D gene: TRBD2; CDR3 length: 19; V gene: TRBV4-1; J gene: TRBJ2-1; clone size: -; CDR3 DNA: TGCGCCAGCAGCCAAGAATCCCTACAGACTAGCGGGAACGACAATGAGCAGTTCTTC; CDR3 protein: CASSQESLQTSGNDNEQFF
D gene: -; CDR3 length: 16; V gene: TRBV6-2/TRBV6-3; J gene: TRBJ2-7; clone size: -; CDR3 DNA: TGTGCCAGCAGTTACCCTGACGGAGGGTTATCCTACGAGCAGTACTTC; CDR3 protein: CASSYPDGGLSYEQYF
D gene: -; CDR3 length: 15; V gene: TRBV28; J gene: TRBJ2-7; clone size: -; CDR3 DNA: TGTGCCAGCAGTTTGGAGGGTCCCCCCGCCTACGAGCAGTACTTC; CDR3 protein: CASSLEGPPAYEQYF
D gene: TRBD2; CDR3 length: 17; V gene: TRBV27; J gene: TRBJ2-1; clone size: -; CDR3 DNA: TGTGCCAGCAGTTCGACCGTGACTAGCGGGAGCTACAATGAGCAGTTCTTC; CDR3 protein: CASSSTVTSGSYNEQFF
D gene: TRBD1; CDR3 length: 14; V gene: TRBV5-1; J gene: TRBJ2-7; clone size: -; CDR3 DNA: TGCGCCAGCAGCCCGATGACAGGGGCCGGCGAGCAGTACTTC; CDR3 protein: CASSPMTGAGEQYF
D gene: TRBD1; CDR3 length: 12; V gene: TRBV28; J gene: TRBJ1-5; clone size: -; CDR3 DNA: TGTGCCAGCAGACAGGGGGATCAGCCCCAGCATTTT; CDR3 protein: CASRQGDQPQHF